The present T cell receptor (beta chain) was sequenced within a study of radiotherapy plus CTLA-4 blockade in lung cancer. Using immunoSEQ multiplex PCR, the repertoire was profiled, and TCRdb retains in-frame clones only, with some absent. The repertoire has about 80,000 clones, approximately 80% of them found once; the top ten carry around 0.72%. The sample here was peripheral blood, taken from a patient treated with radiotherapy plus ipilimumab. The source of this sequence is a human donor with non-small cell lung cancer who had stable disease on radiotherapy plus ipilimumab.

CDR3: CASSIGQGAEAFF. CDR3 sequence (DNA): TGTGCCAGTAGTATCGGGCAGGGGGCTGAAGCTTTCTTT. The chain carries TRBV19 and TRBJ1-1; 7 bases match TRBD1. Losses at the gene ends were 3 bases for V and 6 bases for J; bases not matched to a gene: 4. Germline V gene data show CDR1 as LNHDA and CDR2 as SQIVND (reference sequence). The length of the CDR3 is 13 residues. Complete variable domain (other parts from reference TRBV19 and TRBJ1-1): DGGITQSPKYLFRKEGQNVTLSCEQNLNHDAMYWYRQDPGQGLRLIYYSQIVNDFQKGDIAEGYSVSREKKESFPLTVTSAQKNPTAFYLCASSIGQGAEAFFGQGTRLTVV.